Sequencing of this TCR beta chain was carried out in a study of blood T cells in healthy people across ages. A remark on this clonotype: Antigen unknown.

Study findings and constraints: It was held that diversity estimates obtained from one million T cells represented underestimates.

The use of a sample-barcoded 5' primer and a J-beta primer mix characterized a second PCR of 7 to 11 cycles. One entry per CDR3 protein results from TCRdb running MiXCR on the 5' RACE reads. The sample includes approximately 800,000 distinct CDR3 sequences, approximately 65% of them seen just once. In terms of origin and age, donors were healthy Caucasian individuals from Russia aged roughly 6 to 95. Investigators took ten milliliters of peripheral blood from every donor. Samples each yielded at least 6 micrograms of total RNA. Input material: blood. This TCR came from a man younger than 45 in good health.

The CDR3 sequence: CASSLVLTRGGHEKLFF. The CDR3 DNA reads as TGTGCCAGCAGCTTAGTGCTAACCAGGGGAGGGCATGAAAAACTGTTTTTT. This chain uses TRBV7-2 with TRBJ1-4, with D maybe TRBD1 (6 bases). The CDR3 is 17 residues long. CDR1 is SGHTA and CDR2 is FQGNSA in the germline V gene. With 1 base removed from V and 6 bases from J, the gap between germline ends came to 18 bases.